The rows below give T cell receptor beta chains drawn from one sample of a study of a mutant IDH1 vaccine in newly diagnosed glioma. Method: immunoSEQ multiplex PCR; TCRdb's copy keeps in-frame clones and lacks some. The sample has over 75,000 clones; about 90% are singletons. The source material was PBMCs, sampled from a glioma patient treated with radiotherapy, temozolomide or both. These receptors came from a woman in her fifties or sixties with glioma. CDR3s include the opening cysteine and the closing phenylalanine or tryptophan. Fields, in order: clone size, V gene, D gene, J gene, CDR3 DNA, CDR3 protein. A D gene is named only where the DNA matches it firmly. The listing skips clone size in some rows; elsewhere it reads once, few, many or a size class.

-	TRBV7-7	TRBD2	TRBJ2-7	TGTGCTAGCAGCTTCGCTAGCGGGAGCTACGAGCAGTACTTC	CASSFASGSYEQYF
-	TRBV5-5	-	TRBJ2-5	TGTGCCAGCAGCTGGGGGGAAGGCAGGCAAGAGACCCAGTACTTC	CASSWGEGRQETQYF
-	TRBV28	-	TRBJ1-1	TGTGCCAGCAGCGCTCCCGGGACGGCGAACACTGAAGCTTTCTTT	CASSAPGTANTEAFF
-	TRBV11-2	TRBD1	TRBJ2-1	TGTGCCAGCAGCTCCAGACAGGGGATATACCTCTACAATGAGCAGTTCTTC	CASSSRQGIYLYNEQFF
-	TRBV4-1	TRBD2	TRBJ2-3	TGCGCCAGCAGCCAAGAAGCTAGCGGGAGTATCGGGACAGATACGCAGTATTTT	CASSQEASGSIGTDTQYF
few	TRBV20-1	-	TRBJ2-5	TGCAGTGCCCCGCCCCGAGAGACCCAGTACTTC	CSAPPRETQYF
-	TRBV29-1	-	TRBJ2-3	TGCAGCGTTATCCGGACGCTCACCACGGATACGCAGTATTTT	CSVIRTLTTDTQYF
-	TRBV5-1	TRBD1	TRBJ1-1	TGCGCCAGCAGCTTTGGACAGGGATACACTGAAGCTTTCTTT	CASSFGQGYTEAFF
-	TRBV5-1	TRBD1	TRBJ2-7	TGCGCCAGCAGCTTGGATTCGGACAGGGGGTCCTACGAGCAGTACTTC	CASSLDSDRGSYEQYF
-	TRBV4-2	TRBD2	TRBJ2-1	TGTGCCAGCAGCCAAGATCTCCGGACTAGCGCTAACAATGAGCAGTTCTTC	CASSQDLRTSANNEQFF
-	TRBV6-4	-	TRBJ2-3	TGTGCCACCCTCCCCACGGCGGATAGCACAGATACGCAGTATTTT	CATLPTADSTDTQYF
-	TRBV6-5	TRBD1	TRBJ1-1	TGTGCCAGCAGTTGGGGCAGGGGGACCATGAACACTGAAGCTTTCTTT	CASSWGRGTMNTEAFF
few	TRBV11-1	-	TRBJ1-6	TGTGCCAGCAGCTTCGTCGGGGGATCACCCCTCCACTTT	CASSFVGGSPLHF
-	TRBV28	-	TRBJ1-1	TGTGCCAGCAGTCCCCCTCAGGGGACTGAAGCTTTCTTT	CASSPPQGTEAFF
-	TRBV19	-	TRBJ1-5	TGTGCCAGTAGTCCCGGACTGTATAGCAATCAGCCCCAGCATTTT	CASSPGLYSNQPQHF
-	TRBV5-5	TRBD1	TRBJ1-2	TGTGCCAGCAGCCCCCTGACAGGGGGCGACTATGGCTACACCTTC	CASSPLTGGDYGYTF